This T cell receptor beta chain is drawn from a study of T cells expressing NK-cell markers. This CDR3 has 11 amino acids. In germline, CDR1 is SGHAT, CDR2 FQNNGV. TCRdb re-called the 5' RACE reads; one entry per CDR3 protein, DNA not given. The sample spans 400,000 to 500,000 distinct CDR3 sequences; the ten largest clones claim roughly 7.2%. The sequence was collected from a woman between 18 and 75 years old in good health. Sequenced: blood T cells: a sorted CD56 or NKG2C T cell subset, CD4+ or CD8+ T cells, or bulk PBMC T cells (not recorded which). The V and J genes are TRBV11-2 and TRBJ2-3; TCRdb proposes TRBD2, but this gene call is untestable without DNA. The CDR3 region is CASSDGPAQYF.